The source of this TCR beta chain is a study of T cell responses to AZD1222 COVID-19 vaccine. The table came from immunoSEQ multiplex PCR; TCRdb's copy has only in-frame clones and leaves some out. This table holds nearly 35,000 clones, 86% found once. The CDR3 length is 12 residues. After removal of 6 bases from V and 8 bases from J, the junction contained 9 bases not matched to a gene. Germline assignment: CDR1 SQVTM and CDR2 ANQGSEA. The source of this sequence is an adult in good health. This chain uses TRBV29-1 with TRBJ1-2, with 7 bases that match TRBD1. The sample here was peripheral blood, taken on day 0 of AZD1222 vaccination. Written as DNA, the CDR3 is TGCAGCGTCGAGGGGGCTGGGGAGGGCTACACCTTC. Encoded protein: CSVEGAGEGYTF. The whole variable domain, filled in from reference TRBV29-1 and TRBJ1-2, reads SAVISQKPSRDICQRGTSLTIQCQVDSQVTMMFWYRQQPGQSLTLIATANQGSEATYESGFVIDKFPISRPNLTFSTLTVSNMSPEDSSIYLCSVEGAGEGYTFGSGTRLTVV.